The T cell receptor beta chain under discussion was sequenced for a study of OX40 agonist ivuxolimab in advanced cancers. Background on the whole study: The costimulatory receptor OX40 (CD134) was targeted by ivuxolimab, a fully human IgG2 agonistic monoclonal antibody. Patients were allowed to have had prior anti-PD-1, anti-PD-L1 or anti-CTLA-4 therapy, and 40% of the dose-escalation patients had been treated with checkpoint inhibitors. Intravenous ivuxolimab was administered to patients every 2 weeks at six dose levels: 0.01, 0.1, 0.3, 1.5, 3 and 10 mg/kg. The dose-escalation cohort was around 84% male with a mean age of about 58 years, ranging from roughly 23 to 79. Among the approximately 54 dose-escalation patients, about 19 had hepatocellular carcinoma, about 15 melanoma, 9 renal cell carcinoma and 9 head and neck cancer. The paper covers the monotherapy dose-escalation part of the phase I ivuxolimab trial, which included N of about 50 patients. Partial responses were achieved by three dose-escalation patients, of whom one had hepatocellular carcinoma and two had cutaneous melanoma. Peripheral TCRbeta sequencing aimed to test whether ivuxolimab altered TCR sequence diversity and caused clonal T-cell expansion. General conclusions and limits of the study: In the 0.1-3.0 mg/kg groups, partial responders were among the patients with the lowest normalized peripheral clonal expansion, particularly in CD8+ T cells. Clonal expansion of both CD4+ and CD8+ blood T cells was observed from baseline to week 6 at doses 0.1 to 3.0 mg/kg. After ivuxolimab, CD8+ T cells had more expanded clones than CD4+ T cells on average. The antigen specificity of the clonally expanded peripheral T cells was not determined. Low levels of normalized T-cell clonal expansion were also shown by some nonresponding patients.

At the junction V is shortened by 6 bases and J by 6 bases, with 20 bases in between. The CDR3 runs 16 amino acids, cysteine and phenylalanine included. CDR3 DNA is the only sequence kept; it has 48 bases, read in frame from the first base. According to the germline V gene, CDR1 reads KGHSH and CDR2 reads LQKENI. The trial excluded patients who had a history of autoimmune disease or were on systemic immunosuppression. Peripheral blood for TCR sequencing was collected from all dose cohorts at baseline, on cycle 4 day 1, and on cycle 7 day 1. The samples were taken from a phase I, first-in-human, multicenter, open-label dose-escalation trial of ivuxolimab. Adults with locally advanced or metastatic head and neck squamous cell, hepatocellular, melanoma or renal cell carcinoma were enrolled in the trial. Before TCR sequencing, CD4+ T cells and CD8+ T cells were sorted from peripheral blood as separate populations.

In regard to this clone: Its antigen remains undetermined. Per-nucleotide qualities are absent, and no much larger clonotype sits a single base away.

For sequencing of the TCRbeta CDR3 region, genomic DNA was extracted from the sorted cells. The immunoSEQ Assay was used to sequence the TCRbeta CDR3 regions. TCRdb holds this immuneACCESS table with in-frame rearrangements only. Some clones are missing; in checked studies, unresolved V genes explain under half, and the rest has no known cause. The sample profile shows roughly 56,000 clones; roughly 83% of them were found once. Around 2.5% of the sample lies in the top ten. The starting material was CD4+ or CD8+ T cells sorted from blood, obtained in a trial of the OX40 agonist ivuxolimab. The clonotype comes from an adult with an advanced solid tumor such as melanoma, head and neck, liver or kidney cancer. This sequence uses TRBV18 and TRBJ1-4, with TRBD1 tentatively as D gene (6 bases match). The CDR3 reads CASSPLDRSVDEKLFF. The base sequence is TGTGCCAGCTCGCCTCTCGACAGGTCGGTGGATGAAAAACTGTTTTTT.